The text below deals with one T cell receptor beta chain. The sample is drawn from a study of blood T cell repertoires in COVID-19. On the study more broadly: The United States, Italy and Spain provided the acute and convalescent COVID-19 samples. T cells, B-cell-depleted T cells, or PBMCs provided the cDNA or gDNA that served as material.

Study processing details: Amplification of reference gene primers was used by the study to estimate nucleated cell counts. The table came from immunoSEQ multiplex PCR; TCRdb's copy has only in-frame clones and leaves some out. V and J calls and clone size follow that table, whereas D and trimming were derived from the DNA. The table has 25,000 to 30,000 clones, roughly nine tenths seen once; the top ten hold more than 7%. V was trimmed by 0 bases and J by 7 bases, leaving 8 bases between them. CDR3 length: 13 residues. Germline V gene lookup returns CDR1 SNHLY and CDR2 FYNNEI. V is TRBV2 and J is TRBJ2-3; D is ambiguous. Sequencing was performed on peripheral blood. The source of this sequence is a man between 65 and 85 years old with active or convalescent COVID-19. The CDR3, as DNA: TGTGCCAGCAGTGAAGCCATCCAATATACGCAGTATTTT. It translates to CASSEAIQYTQYF.